What follows are 17 T cell receptor beta chains derived from one specimen sequenced in a study of shared clonotypes between healthy human individuals. Method: immunoSEQ multiplex PCR; TCRdb's copy keeps in-frame clones and lacks some. Altogether over 400,000 clones are present, about 96% being singletons, with the ten largest covering about 0.059%. What was sequenced was naive CD4+ T cells sorted from blood. The subset: CD45RA+ positively selected. All receptors come from a woman aged 25 to 39 in good health.

The chain combines TRBV19 with TRBJ1-1; no clear D gene. This CDR3 has 13 amino acids. V was cut by 5 bases and J by 1 base, with 8 bases left in between. Per the germline V gene, CDR1 is LNHDA and CDR2 is SQIVND (reference sequence). The DNA for the CDR3 is TGTGCCAGTAGTCGAACAGCGAACACTGAAGCTTTCTTT. It specifies CASSRTANTEAFF.

The chain links TRBV5-1 to TRBJ2-7; 10 positions match TRBD1. CDR1 and CDR2 (germline): SGHRS, YFSETQ. The length of the CDR3 is 19 residues. V lost 1 base to trimming and J lost 3 bases; unmatched junction nucleotides: 16. CDR3 coding DNA: TGCGCCAGCAGCTTGTTCAACCTCAAGTGGACAGGGGGGTTCTACGAGCAGTACTTC. Encoded protein: CASSLFNLKWTGGFYEQYF.

The rearrangement uses TRBV7-9 and TRBJ2-1; D is tentatively TRBD1 or TRBD2 (5 bases each). The germline CDR1 and CDR2 sequences are SEHNR and FQNEAQ (reference sequence). This CDR3 has 12 amino acids. V was trimmed by 1 base and J by 14 bases, leaving 12 bases between them. This chain's CDR3 is CASSLVGETKFF. The DNA of the CDR3 is TGTGCCAGCAGCTTAGTGGGGGAGACGAAGTTCTTC. The variable domain in full, completed from reference TRBV7-9 and TRBJ2-1, reads DTGVSQNPRHKITKRGQNVTFRCDPISEHNRLYWYRQTLGQGPEFLTYFQNEAQLEKSRLLSDRFSAERPKGSFSTLEIQRTEQGDSAMYLCASSLVGETKFFGPGTRLTVL.

The table lists this clone with a count of one. This chain links TRBV28 with TRBJ2-5; 11 bases map to TRBD1. This CDR3 comprises 15 residues. Germline CDR1 is MDHEN and CDR2 is SYDVKM. The V and J ends lost 0 bases and 5 bases, in that order; junction bases with no gene match: 2. This CDR3 is CASSLWDRGLETQYF. In DNA, the CDR3 is TGTGCCAGCAGTTTATGGGACAGGGGGCTGGAGACCCAGTACTTC.

This chain links TRBV18 with TRBJ1-3; D perhaps matches TRBD1 (5 bases). The V end was cut by 0 bases, the J end by 2 bases, with 5 bases between. The CDR3 length is 14 residues. From germline, CDR1 is KGHSH and CDR2 LQKENI. The CDR3 sequence: CASSPPGAGNTIYF. The CDR3 bases are TGTGCCAGCTCACCACCGGGGGCTGGAAACACCATATATTTT.

This CDR3 is CASSPKKHTLAGVSSYNEQFF. DNA of the CDR3: TGTGCCAGCAGTCCGAAGAAACACACTCTAGCGGGAGTAAGCTCCTACAATGAGCAGTTCTTC. The gene calls are TRBV27 and TRBJ2-1; 10 bases are a match to TRBD2. CDR1 and CDR2 (germline): MNHEY, SMNVEV (reference sequence). V lost 5 bases and J lost 0; bases outside the gene matches: 19. This CDR3 comprises 21 residues.

Only one count was recorded for this clone. The chain couples TRBV5-5 to TRBJ1-2, with unresolved D. V was trimmed by 2 bases and J by 6 bases, leaving 11 bases between them. CDR1 is SGHKS and CDR2 is YYEKEE in the germline V gene (reference sequence). The CDR3 is 13 amino acids. The CDR3 DNA sequence: TGTGCCAGCAGCTTAGACGGAAAAAATGGCTACACCTTC. It encodes CASSLDGKNGYTF.

The CDR3 DNA reads as TGTGCCAGTACCGATGGGGGGCCTAGCACAGATACGCAGTATTTT. It specifies CASTDGGPSTDTQYF. The V call is TRBV19, the J call TRBJ2-3, with D perhaps given as TRBD1 or TRBD2 (6 bases each). Germline values: CDR1 LNHDA, CDR2 SQIVND (reference sequence). This CDR3 spans 15 amino acids. V lost 7 bases, J lost 0 bases, and 14 bases lay in between.

This chain connects TRBV5-6 to TRBJ1-5; 7 bases align to TRBD1. The germline V gene encodes CDR1 SGHDT and CDR2 YYEEEE. This CDR3 has 15 residues. Germline trimming cut 3 bases from V and 2 bases from J; bases unmatched to any gene: 5. The CDR3, as DNA: TGTGCCAGCAGCTGGTACCAGGGGGGCAATCAGCCCCAGCATTTT. This translates into CASSWYQGGNQPQHF.

The CDR3 coding sequence is TGTGCCAGCATTTTAGGCCAGGGGGCCACCTACGAGCAGTACTTC. Amino acid sequence: CASILGQGATYEQYF. This chain joins TRBV6-1 and TRBJ2-5; TRBD1 matches 8 bases. The DNA end is more similar to TRBJ2-7, so the J call may be wrong. CDR3 length: 15 amino acids. The V gene's germline CDR1 is MNHNS and CDR2 SASEGT.

The V call is TRBV6-6, the J call TRBJ2-7, with 7 bases lining up with TRBD1. This CDR3 is 12 amino acids long. Germline assignment: CDR1 MNHNY and CDR2 SVGAGI (reference sequence). The ends lost 5 bases at V and 10 bases at J; junction bases unmatched: 8. CDR3 sequence: CASSPGQNRQYF. The CDR3 DNA reads TGTGCCAGCAGTCCGGGACAGAATAGACAGTACTTC.

The chain links TRBV2 to TRBJ2-7; D remains ambiguous. CDR3 length equals 14 residues. V was cut by 6 bases and J by 1 base, with 13 bases left in between. CDR1 and CDR2 from the germline V gene are SNHLY and FYNNEI. CDR3 nucleotides: TGTGCCAGCAGCGGAGTGGACGGATCCTACGAGCAGTACTTC. Encoded protein: CASSGVDGSYEQYF.

The chain employs TRBV6-4 and TRBJ1-5; D call uncertain. Germline V gene lookup returns CDR1 MRHNA and CDR2 SNTAGT. V lost 4 bases to trimming and J lost 4 bases, with 8 bases between them. The CDR3 consists of 13 residues. The CDR3 nucleotides are TGTGCCAGCAGTGTTTCTCCTAATCAGCCCCAGCATTTT. Translation: CASSVSPNQPQHF.

In this sample, this clone turned up once. This sequence joins TRBV27 and TRBJ2-3; D not certain. Trimming cost V 6 bases and J 2 bases, with 12 bases left between them. The CDR3 has 14 residues. Germline-derived CDR1 and CDR2 are MNHEY and SMNVEV (reference sequence). CDR3 loop: CASRADGSTDTQYF. CDR3 nucleotide sequence: TGTGCCAGCAGAGCCGACGGATCCACAGATACGCAGTATTTT.

V usage is TRBV11-2 and J usage is TRBJ2-7, with TRBD1 matching 7 bases. The CDR3 is 14 residues long. Germline assignment: CDR1 SGHAT and CDR2 FQNNGV. V shed 5 bases, J shed 6 bases, and the junction held 10 bases outside the gene matches. CDR3 loop: CASSGNRGRIEQYF. CDR3 DNA: TGTGCCAGCAGCGGTAACAGGGGCCGCATCGAGCAGTACTTC.

The chain links TRBV19 to TRBJ2-6; D possibly uses TRBD1 or TRBD2 (5 bases each). Between the trimmed V and J ends, which lost 2 bases and 2 bases, there was a span of 7 bases. CDR1 is LNHDA, CDR2 SQIVND, per germline (reference sequence). CDR3 length: 15 residues. The CDR3: CASSIQGAGANVLTF. DNA for the CDR3: TGTGCCAGTAGTATACAGGGAGCTGGGGCCAACGTCCTGACTTTC.

This chain connects TRBV18 to TRBJ2-1, with D perhaps TRBD2 (6 bases). The germline CDR1 and CDR2 sequences are KGHSH and LQKENI. Between the trimmed V and J ends, which lost 6 bases and 4 bases, there was a span of 19 bases. The CDR3 extends over 16 amino acids. The CDR3 DNA follows: TGTGCCAGCTCGCCTCCGGGTAGCGGCAAATACAATGAGCAGTTCTTC. Translation: CASSPPGSGKYNEQFF.